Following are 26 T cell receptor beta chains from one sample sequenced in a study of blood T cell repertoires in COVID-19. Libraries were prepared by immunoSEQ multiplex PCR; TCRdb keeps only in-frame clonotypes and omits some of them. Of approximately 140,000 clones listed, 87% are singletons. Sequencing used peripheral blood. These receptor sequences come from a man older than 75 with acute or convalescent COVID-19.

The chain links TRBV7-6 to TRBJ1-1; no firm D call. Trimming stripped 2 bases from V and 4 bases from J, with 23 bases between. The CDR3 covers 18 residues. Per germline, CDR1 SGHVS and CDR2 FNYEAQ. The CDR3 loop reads CASSLFAGGTPLTTEAFF. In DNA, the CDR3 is TGTGCCAGCAGCTTATTCGCGGGTGGTACACCGCTAACCACTGAAGCTTTCTTT.

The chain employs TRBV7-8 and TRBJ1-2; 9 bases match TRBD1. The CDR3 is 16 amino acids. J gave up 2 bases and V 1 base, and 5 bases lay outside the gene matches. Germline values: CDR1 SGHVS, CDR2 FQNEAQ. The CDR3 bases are TGTGCCAGCAGCTTAGTTGGACAGGGGCTAAACTATGGCTACACCTTC. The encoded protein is CASSLVGQGLNYGYTF.

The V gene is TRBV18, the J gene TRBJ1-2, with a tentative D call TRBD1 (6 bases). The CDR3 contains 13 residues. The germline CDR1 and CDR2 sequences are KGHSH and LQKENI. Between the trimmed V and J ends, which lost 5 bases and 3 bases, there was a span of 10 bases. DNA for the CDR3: TGTGCCAGCTCAGAACAGGGTGACTATGGCTACACCTTC. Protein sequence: CASSEQGDYGYTF.

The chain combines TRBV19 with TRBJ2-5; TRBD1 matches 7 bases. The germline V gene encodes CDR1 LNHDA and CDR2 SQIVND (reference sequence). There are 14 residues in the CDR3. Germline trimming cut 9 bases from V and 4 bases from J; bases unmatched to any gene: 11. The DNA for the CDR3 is TGTGCCAGGCCAAATTCCCGGGACAGAGAGACCCAGTACTTC. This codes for CARPNSRDRETQYF.

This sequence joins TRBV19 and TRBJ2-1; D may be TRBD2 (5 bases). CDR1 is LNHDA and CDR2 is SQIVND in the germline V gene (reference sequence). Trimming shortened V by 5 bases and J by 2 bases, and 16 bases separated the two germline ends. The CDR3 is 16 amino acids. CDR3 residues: CASSAQAAGAYNEQFF. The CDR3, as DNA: TGTGCCAGTAGTGCCCAGGCCGCGGGTGCCTACAATGAGCAGTTCTTC.

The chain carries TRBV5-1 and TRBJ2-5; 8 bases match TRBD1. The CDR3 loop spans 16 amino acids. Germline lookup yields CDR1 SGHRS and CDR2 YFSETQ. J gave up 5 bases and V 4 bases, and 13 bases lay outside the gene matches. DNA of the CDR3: TGCGCCAGCAGCGAATCACCACAGGGGGGTGGCGAGACCCAGTACTTC. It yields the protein CASSESPQGGGETQYF. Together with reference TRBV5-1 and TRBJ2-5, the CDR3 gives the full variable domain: KAGVTQTPRYLIKTRGQQVTLSCSPISGHRSVSWYQQTPGQGLQFLFEYFSETQRNKGNFPGRFSGRQFSNSRSEMNVSTLELGDSALYLCASSESPQGGGETQYFGPGTRLLVL.

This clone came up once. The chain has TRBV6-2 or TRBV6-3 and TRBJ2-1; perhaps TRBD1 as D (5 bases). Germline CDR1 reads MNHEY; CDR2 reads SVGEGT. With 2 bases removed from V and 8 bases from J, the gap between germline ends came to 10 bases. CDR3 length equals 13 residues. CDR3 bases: TGTGCCAGCAGTTACCTAAGGGGCCATGAGCAGTTCTTC. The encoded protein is CASSYLRGHEQFF.

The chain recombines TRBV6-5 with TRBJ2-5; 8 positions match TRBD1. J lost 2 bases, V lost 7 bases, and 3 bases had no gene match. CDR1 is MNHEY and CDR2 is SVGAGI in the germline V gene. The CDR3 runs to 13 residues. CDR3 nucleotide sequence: TGTGCCAGCACCGACAGGGGTCAAGAGACCCAGTACTTC. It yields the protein CASTDRGQETQYF.

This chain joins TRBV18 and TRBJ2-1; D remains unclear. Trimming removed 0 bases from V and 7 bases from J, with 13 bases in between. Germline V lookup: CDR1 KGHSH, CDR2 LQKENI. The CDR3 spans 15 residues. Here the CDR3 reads CASSPPADPRNEQFF. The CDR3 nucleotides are TGTGCCAGCTCACCACCGGCCGACCCGAGGAATGAGCAGTTCTTC.

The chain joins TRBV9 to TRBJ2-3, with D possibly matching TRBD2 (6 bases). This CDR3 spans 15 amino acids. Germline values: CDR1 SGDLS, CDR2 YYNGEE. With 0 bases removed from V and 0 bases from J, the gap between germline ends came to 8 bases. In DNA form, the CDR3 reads TGTGCCAGCAGCGTAGGGGGAGGAAGCACAGATACGCAGTATTTT. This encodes CASSVGGGSTDTQYF. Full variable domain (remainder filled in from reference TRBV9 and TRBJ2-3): DSGVTQTPKHLITATGQRVTLRCSPRSGDLSVYWYQQSLDQGLQFLIQYYNGEERAKGNILERFSAQQFPDLHSELNLSSLELGDSALYFCASSVGGGSTDTQYFGPGTRLTVL.

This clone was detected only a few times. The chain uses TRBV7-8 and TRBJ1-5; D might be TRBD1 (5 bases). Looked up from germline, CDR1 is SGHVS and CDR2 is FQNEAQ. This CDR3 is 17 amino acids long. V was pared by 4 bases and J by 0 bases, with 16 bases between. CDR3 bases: TGTGCCAGCAGCTACCAGCCGACAGTGAATAGCAATCAGCCCCAGCATTTT. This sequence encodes CASSYQPTVNSNQPQHF.

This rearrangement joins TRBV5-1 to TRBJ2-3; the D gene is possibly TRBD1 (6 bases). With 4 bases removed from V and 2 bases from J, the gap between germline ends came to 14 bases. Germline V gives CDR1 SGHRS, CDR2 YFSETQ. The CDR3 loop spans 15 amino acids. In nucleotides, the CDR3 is TGCGCCAGCAGCCCAGGACAGTTAGCCACAGATACGCAGTATTTT. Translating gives CASSPGQLATDTQYF. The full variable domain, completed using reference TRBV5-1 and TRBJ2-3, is KAGVTQTPRYLIKTRGQQVTLSCSPISGHRSVSWYQQTPGQGLQFLFEYFSETQRNKGNFPGRFSGRQFSNSRSEMNVSTLELGDSALYLCASSPGQLATDTQYFGPGTRLTVL.

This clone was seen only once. CDR3 DNA: TGCGCCAGCAGTCAATCGACAGGCGACACTGAAGCTTTCTTT. Its protein is CASSQSTGDTEAFF. This chain uses TRBV23-1 with TRBJ1-1, with TRBD1 as a possible D gene (6 bases). TRBV23-1 has ORF status, its function being uncertain. This CDR3 spans 14 amino acids. V lost 0 bases and J lost 3, with 8 bases in between.

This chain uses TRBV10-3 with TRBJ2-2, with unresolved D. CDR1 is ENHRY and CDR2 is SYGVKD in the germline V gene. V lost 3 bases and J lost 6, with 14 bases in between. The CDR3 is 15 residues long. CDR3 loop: CAISEVLRSPGELFF. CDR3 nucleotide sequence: TGTGCCATCAGTGAAGTCTTAAGGAGTCCCGGGGAGCTGTTTTTT.

CDR3 sequence: CASSLVQGHYEQYF. DNA of the CDR3: TGTGCCAGCAGCTTAGTTCAGGGCCACTACGAGCAGTACTTC. This chain links TRBV11-2 with TRBJ2-7; tentative D call: TRBD1 (5 bases). The germline V gene has CDR1 SGHAT and CDR2 FQNNGV. Trimming took 1 base from V and 3 from J, leaving 10 bases between them. The CDR3 is 14 residues long.

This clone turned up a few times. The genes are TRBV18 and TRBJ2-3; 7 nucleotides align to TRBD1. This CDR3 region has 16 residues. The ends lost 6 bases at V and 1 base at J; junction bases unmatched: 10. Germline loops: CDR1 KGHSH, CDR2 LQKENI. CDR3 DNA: TGTGCCAGCTCGGGACGACAGGGTTTGGGCACAGATACGCAGTATTTT. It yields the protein CASSGRQGLGTDTQYF.

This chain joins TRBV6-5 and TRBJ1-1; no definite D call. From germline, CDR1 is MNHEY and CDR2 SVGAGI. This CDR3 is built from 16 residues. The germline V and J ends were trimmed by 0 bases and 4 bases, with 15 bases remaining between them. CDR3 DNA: TGTGCCAGCAGTTACTCGATGACGCACTACGGCACTGAAGCTTTCTTT. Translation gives CASSYSMTHYGTEAFF.

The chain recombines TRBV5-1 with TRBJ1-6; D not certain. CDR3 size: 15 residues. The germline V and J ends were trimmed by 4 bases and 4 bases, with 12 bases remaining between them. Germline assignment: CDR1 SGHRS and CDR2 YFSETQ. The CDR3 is CASSGIGLYNSPLHF. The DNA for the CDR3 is TGCGCCAGCAGCGGGATCGGACTTTATAATTCACCCCTCCACTTT.

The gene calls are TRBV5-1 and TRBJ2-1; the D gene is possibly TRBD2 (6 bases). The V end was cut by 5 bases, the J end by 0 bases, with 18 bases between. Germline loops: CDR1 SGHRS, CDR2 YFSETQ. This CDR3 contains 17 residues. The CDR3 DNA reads TGCGCCAGCAGTCTAAACGGGGGAAGTGGCTCCTACAATGAGCAGTTCTTC. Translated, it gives CASSLNGGSGSYNEQFF.

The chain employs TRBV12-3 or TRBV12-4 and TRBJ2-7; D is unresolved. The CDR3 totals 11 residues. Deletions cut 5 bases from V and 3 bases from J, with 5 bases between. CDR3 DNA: TGTGCCAGCAGTAATAACTACGAGCAGTACTTC. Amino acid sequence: CASSNNYEQYF.

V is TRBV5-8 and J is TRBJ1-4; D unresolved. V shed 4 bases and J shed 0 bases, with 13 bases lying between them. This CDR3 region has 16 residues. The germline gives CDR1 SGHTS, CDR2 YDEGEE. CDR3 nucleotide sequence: TGTGCCAGCAGCCCCGACATCGTTGCAACTAATGAAAAACTGTTTTTT. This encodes CASSPDIVATNEKLFF.

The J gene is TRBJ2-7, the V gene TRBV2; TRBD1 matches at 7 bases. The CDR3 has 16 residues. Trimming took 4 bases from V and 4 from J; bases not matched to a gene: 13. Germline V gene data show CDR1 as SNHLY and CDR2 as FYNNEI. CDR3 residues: CASSGPGQESLYEQYF. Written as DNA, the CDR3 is TGTGCCAGCAGTGGGCCTGGACAGGAATCCCTATACGAGCAGTACTTC.

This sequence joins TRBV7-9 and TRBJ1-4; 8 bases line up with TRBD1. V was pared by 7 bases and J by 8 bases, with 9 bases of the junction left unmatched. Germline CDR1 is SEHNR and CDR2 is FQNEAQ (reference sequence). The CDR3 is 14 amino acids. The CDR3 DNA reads TGTGCCAGCACCAGACAGGGGATAAGAGAAAAACTGTTTTTT. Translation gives CASTRQGIREKLFF.

CDR3 nucleotide sequence: TGCGCCAGCAGCTTGGCCTTAACGAAGCCCCAAGAGACCCAGTACTTC. Translated, it gives CASSLALTKPQETQYF. This rearrangement joins TRBV5-1 to TRBJ2-5; unclear D gene. CDR3 length equals 16 residues. CDR1 and CDR2 from the germline V gene are SGHRS and YFSETQ. Trimming took off 0 bases at V and 1 base at J, with 13 bases between the two ends. The whole variable domain, remainder taken from reference TRBV5-1 and TRBJ2-5, is KAGVTQTPRYLIKTRGQQVTLSCSPISGHRSVSWYQQTPGQGLQFLFEYFSETQRNKGNFPGRFSGRQFSNSRSEMNVSTLELGDSALYLCASSLALTKPQETQYFGPGTRLLVL.

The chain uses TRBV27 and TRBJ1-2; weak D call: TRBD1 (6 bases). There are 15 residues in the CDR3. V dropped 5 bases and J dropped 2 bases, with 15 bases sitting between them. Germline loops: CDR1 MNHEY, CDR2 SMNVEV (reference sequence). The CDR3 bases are TGTGCCAGCAGTCTAGGGGGTGGTTTCAACTATGGCTACACCTTC. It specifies CASSLGGGFNYGYTF.

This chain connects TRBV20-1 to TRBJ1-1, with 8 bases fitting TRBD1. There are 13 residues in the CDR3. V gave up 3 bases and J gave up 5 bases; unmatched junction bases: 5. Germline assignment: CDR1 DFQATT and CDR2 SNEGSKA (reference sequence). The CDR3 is CSASLYRGTEAFF. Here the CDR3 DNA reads TGCAGTGCTAGTTTGTACAGGGGGACTGAAGCTTTCTTT.